This T cell receptor beta chain emerged from a study of T cell changes during pregnancy in multiple sclerosis. The CDR3 loop spans 13 amino acids. Losses at the gene ends were 5 bases for V and 5 bases for J; bases not matched to a gene: 5. Germline values: CDR1 LGHNT, CDR2 FRNRAP. TCRdb keeps only in-frame clones here, not all; method: immunoSEQ multiplex PCR. Of around 56,000 clones listed, 90% are singletons. Source: peripheral blood, taken in the first trimester of pregnancy. V usage is TRBV12-5 and J usage is TRBJ2-7; 8 bases align to TRBD2. The receptor comes from a female donor in good health, enrolled as a control in a pregnancy study. CDR3 coding DNA: TGTGCTAGTGGTGGACTAGCCTTCCACGAGCAGTACTTC. This sequence encodes CASGGLAFHEQYF.